This paragraph reports one TCR beta chain. The record originates from a study of response to subunit inactivated influenza vaccine. From germline, CDR1 is SGHVS and CDR2 FNYEAQ. Trimming removed 4 bases from V and 3 bases from J, with 16 bases in between. CDR3 length equals 15 residues. TCRdb independently ran MiXCR on the RT-PCR reads; one entry per CDR3 protein. Of about 190,000 distinct CDR3 sequences in the sample, 13% to 15% were seen once. This TCR was sampled from a man aged 45-60 years who received an inactivated influenza vaccine. The rearrangement uses TRBV7-6 and TRBJ2-7; D uncertain. The material was CD8+ T cells sorted from PBMCs, obtained roughly 5 days after vaccination. The CDR3 protein is CASSYSSGRHYEQYF. In DNA, the CDR3 is TGTGCCAGCAGCTATAGTTCGGGCAGGCACTACGAGCAGTACTTC.